This T cell receptor (beta chain) was recovered during a study of cytomegalovirus exposure and HLA in healthy donors (dated by TCRdb to about 2017). With regard to the full study: An earlier analysis of approximately 590 of the donors reported roughly 270 Gb of sequence data and 100 million to 140 million unique TCR beta sequences from 190 million or so T cells. An early release covering about 600 HLA-typed donors comprised approximately 300 gigabases of sequencing data and around 80 million unique TCR sequences. Among the roughly 410 genotyped donors, under 90% belonged to the genetic ancestry cluster associated with self-reported Caucasian donors. The aim of the study was to test whether cataloging public T cell receptors could identify signatures of past pathogen exposure. Using immunosequencing, the study profiled T cell repertoires from 550 to 750 subjects and related those repertoires to cytomegalovirus serostatus. In addition to the first cohort of roughly 670 subjects, a separate validation cohort of 120 different subjects was used. To predict cytomegalovirus infection status, the study combined high-throughput TCR immunosequencing, statistical association of individual TCRs with disease status, and machine learning. A later analysis re-examined previously published TCR beta repertoires from more than 600 donors and added high-resolution HLA genotyping to investigate patterns of TCR occurrence. The later analysis used no new phenotypic data to find candidate immune exposures, relying instead on TCR beta sequences and their occurrence across donors. In an earlier analysis of roughly 540 of the donors, high-throughput TCR beta sequencing was used to judge whether each TCR beta V gene segment behaved as functional or pseudogenic. Donor age, sex, ethnicity and CMV serostatus were collected together with the repertoire data. A later genetic analysis used genome-wide SNP genotypes for about 60% of the roughly 700 donors, treating that subset as a discovery cohort. All discovery cohort repertoires had been generated using a single sequencing platform. HLA typing included class I and class II loci at four-digit resolution. The number of donors typed differed by locus, with 629-630 for A, B, C, DRB1 and DQB1, roughly 520 for DQA1, 600 to 610 for DPA1, and 450 to 480 for DPB1. Several DR-DQ haplotypes were handled as single units for association and clustering because linkage in the cohort was strong. Among 300 to 500 genotyped donors of the cohort, an average of about 220,000 unique TCR beta nucleotide sequences was sequenced per donor, of which about 18% were non-productive.

To prepare the library, the immunoSEQ multiplex PCR assay was applied. A mixture of 60 forward primers for TCR Vbeta segments and 13 reverse primers for TCR Jbeta segments was used in the multiplex PCR. The CDR3 region of rearranged TCR beta genes was amplified from genomic DNA by a multiplex PCR assay. The amplified TCR beta libraries were sequenced on the Illumina HiSeq System as 87-base-pair reads. The authors' analysis ran thus. Across the roughly 640 repertoires, a later analysis counted some 81 million unique TCR beta chains, 8.5 million to 12 million of which were shared by at least two donors. To remove PCR and sequencing errors, raw reads were error-corrected and collapsed into unique sequences using a nearest-neighbor algorithm that merged closely related sequences. To assign V, D and J gene segments, CDR3 sequences were aligned to IMGT reference sequences. For a sequence to be retained, at least a six-nucleotide match to both a V gene segment and a J gene segment was required. Rearrangements were classified as productive when the CDR3 lacked stop codons and remained in frame with V and J, and all other rearrangements were classified as non-productive. CDR3 was defined according to IMGT convention as the region running from the second conserved V-encoded cysteine to the conserved J-encoded phenylalanine. The earlier analysis of fewer than 750 of the donors excluded sequences that lacked an unambiguous match to a single V gene segment. In an earlier analysis of 587 of the donors, V segments were called functional above 56.7% productive rearrangements and were called segregating when the between-donor standard deviation exceeded 5%. A statistical classification framework was built to diagnose cytomegalovirus status from the catalog of TCR beta chain sequences. A later analysis assigned V and J genes by comparing TCR nucleotide sequences with IMGT/GENE-DB human TR gene sequences. The TCRdist pipeline was used in a later analysis to assign CDR3 sequences and most-parsimonious VDJ recombination scenarios. In a later analysis, each TCR beta chain was defined by its CDR3 amino acid sequence together with its V-gene family, and reads without a unique V-gene family were excluded. A later analysis removed nearly 600 highly shared, low-generation-probability nucleotide sequences to deal with suspected cross-contamination and a sequencing artifact. In a later analysis, a clonal expansion index for each public chain was calculated from normalized within-repertoire ranks of inferred template counts. A later analysis computed generation probabilities with a VDJ recombination model fitted to out-of-frame rearrangements, and checked the results against IGoR. In a later analysis, TCR-TCR, TCR-HLA and TCR-CMV co-occurrence was scored with hypergeometric tests, and a repertoire-size bias correction was applied to TCR pairs. In a later analysis, false discovery rates were estimated by permuting HLA or CMV assignments 20 times. In a later analysis, co-occurring TCRs were grouped with DBSCAN, and TCRdist sequence similarity was added when clustering was performed within HLA-allele-positive subsets. Repertoires with fewer than 30,000 or more than 120,000 public chains, plus five repertoires with anomalous nucleotide sharing, were excluded from co-occurrence clustering. Imported from immuneACCESS, the table was reduced by TCRdb to in-frame sequences with V and J called. These copies leave out some clones; in studies compared against another copy, an unresolved V gene accounts for under half, and the cause of the remainder is not known. V, J and clone size are taken as reported in that table, and D and trimming were inferred from the DNA itself. This sample lists fewer than 250,000 clones; around 76% were detected once. The top ten clones comprise approximately 6% of the sample.

In total, approximately 610 healthy bone marrow donors made up the cohort. All cohort members were sampled while nominally healthy, although unrecorded immune exposures were likely present. The donor was CMV seropositive and was included in the group of 270 or so seropositive cohort members. A peripheral blood sample was collected from each donor, and TCR beta sequencing was performed on peripheral blood mononuclear cells. Genomic DNA was extracted from the blood cell samples with the Qiagen DNeasy Blood Extraction Kit. A note on this clone: Its antigen is unknown. Base qualities are missing; no much larger clone stands one base away.

The CDR3 runs 16 residues from the cysteine to the phenylalanine. Only the CDR3 DNA stays, 48 bases, in frame from base 1. The trim is 0 bases for V and 5 bases for J, with a gap of 16 bases between the germline ends. As encoded in the germline V gene, CDR1 is SGHVS while CDR2 is FNYEAQ. Broad study findings and their caveats: According to a later analysis, most CMV-associated TCR beta chains appeared to be HLA-restricted, and the HLA associations seemed to be driven largely by CMV exposure. Immune exposure information for the cohort was limited to CMV serostatus. Because HLA typing was unavailable for some donors at each locus, only the typed subset was used in association tests. According to the authors, the approach could potentially be generalized to other disease states and immunological phenotypes. Strong co-occurrence of HLA alleles, especially DR and DQ, made assigning TCR associations to individual alleles difficult. A few of the identified cytomegalovirus-associated TCR beta chains were confirmed in vitro to be specific for cytomegalovirus antigens. V-gene and J-gene trimming of TCR beta chains was associated with a missense DCLRE1C variant in a later genetic analysis, and the association was replicated in an independent cohort. A cluster of highly shared sequence variants was judged likely to be a technical artifact of the sequencing pipeline. While some public TCRs were present in many individuals, most TCR sequences turned up only very rarely across donors. The cohort was sequenced for TCR beta chains only, and without alpha or paired-chain data the features that could be detected were limited. Linkage disequilibrium might explain the correlated functional status among segregating V segments, but an unknown experimental factor could not be excluded. The study listed 164 TCR beta chains as associated with cytomegalovirus. Cytomegalovirus status was reported to be diagnosed by the classifier with high specificity and sensitivity in both the original and validation cohorts. A further reported finding was that TCR beta sequences accurately predicted the HLA-A and HLA-B alleles for most subjects in the first cohort. Presence/absence analyses assumed roughly uniform sequencing depth across donors, an assumption that may not hold. In a later analysis, several top co-occurrence clusters were reported to appear linked to parvovirus B19, influenza, CMV and Epstein-Barr virus. According to a later genetic analysis, donors in an Asian-associated ancestry cluster had fewer N-insertions in productive TCRs than the approximately 650-donor mean. Specific HLA alleles were associated with 15,000 to 20,000 TCR beta sequences at a false discovery rate of 0.05 in a later analysis. Because the 87-base-pair reads could not distinguish some IMGT-functional V segments, including TRBV6-2 and TRBV6-3, those segments were excluded. In an earlier analysis of roughly 560 of the donors, most TCR beta V segments were observed in productive rearrangements about 87% or about 30% of the time, broadly matching IMGT annotations. Roughly 17 rarely observed V segments, including chromosome 9 orphons, were excluded from the earlier analysis of several hundred of the donors because counts were too low. According to a later analysis, TCR association rates differed among HLA loci, with DRB1 alleles showing the most associated TCRs and HLA-C alleles showing the fewest. In a later analysis, HLA-associated TCR beta chains were found to be more clonally expanded and to have lower generation probabilities than equally common non-associated chains.

The origin of this receptor is a man aged 35 to 55 in good health and CMV-seropositive. Sequenced: PBMCs. The chain joins TRBV7-6 to TRBJ2-5; tentative D gene TRBD2, with 6 bases matching. The nucleotide sequence reads TGTGCCAGCAGCTTAGCGTCATCGGGGGTTGGGGAGACCCAGTACTTC. Translated, it reads CASSLASSGVGETQYF.